These T cell receptor beta chains were read from a single sample in a study of T cell repertoires in cytomegalovirus infection. Antigens of these TCRs are unknown. Via MiXCR, TCRdb re-called the reads, giving one row per CDR3 protein. Altogether 650,000 to 850,000 distinct CDR3 sequences are present, just under 30% being singletons, with the ten largest covering 13%. Specimen: cultured CD8+ T cells from PBMCs, collected from culture after CMV antigen stimulation. The receptors stem from a human donor in good health (CMV status not recorded). Some clones in this sample may be carry-over from other donors' samples. Both conserved end residues are trimmed from each CDR3.

j_gene: TRBJ1-2; v_gene: TRBV27; CDR3aa: ASRQGSYGYT
j_gene: TRBJ1-3; v_gene: TRBV6-5; CDR3aa: ASSYSYTEGNTIY
j_gene: TRBJ2-3; v_gene: TRBV11-2; CDR3aa: ASRYKLAGVGTDTQY
j_gene: TRBJ1-4; v_gene: TRBV14; CDR3aa: ASSQRVPTNEKLF
j_gene: TRBJ1-1; v_gene: TRBV12-5; CDR3aa: ASGFRVSDSQNAEAF
j_gene: TRBJ1-2; v_gene: TRBV11-2; CDR3aa: ASSPRASGPTFNYGYT
j_gene: TRBJ2-3; v_gene: TRBV6-1; CDR3aa: ASPGIRLGTDTQY
j_gene: TRBJ2-5; v_gene: TRBV12-3/TRBV12-4; CDR3aa: ASLGEYQETQY
j_gene: TRBJ2-3; v_gene: TRBV27; CDR3aa: ASRSDRGVDTQY
j_gene: TRBJ2-7; v_gene: TRBV4-1; CDR3aa: ASSQDYPTYEQY
j_gene: TRBJ2-2; v_gene: TRBV11-2; CDR3aa: ASWGAGSKTNTGELF
j_gene: TRBJ1-1; v_gene: TRBV12-3/TRBV12-4; CDR3aa: ASSGTYTEAF
j_gene: TRBJ2-1; v_gene: TRBV6-5; CDR3aa: ASSYSKTRGYEQF
j_gene: TRBJ2-1; v_gene: TRBV7-2; CDR3aa: ASSSPGTGAYNEQF
j_gene: TRBJ1-1; v_gene: TRBV12-3/TRBV12-4; CDR3aa: ASSPSKETEAF
j_gene: TRBJ2-2; v_gene: TRBV6-2/TRBV6-3; CDR3aa: ASNPWAANTGELF
j_gene: TRBJ2-5; v_gene: TRBV12-3/TRBV12-4; CDR3aa: ASSPVGGAGTQY
j_gene: TRBJ2-2; v_gene: TRBV27; CDR3aa: ASIWDGGELF
j_gene: TRBJ2-2; v_gene: TRBV28; CDR3aa: ASSTEIDSNTGELF
j_gene: TRBJ2-3; v_gene: TRBV6-2/TRBV6-3; CDR3aa: ASSYSFGAGDTQY
j_gene: TRBJ2-1; v_gene: TRBV6-1; CDR3aa: ASSAQQGNEQF
j_gene: TRBJ2-5; v_gene: TRBV7-8; CDR3aa: ASSLGQGLETQY
j_gene: TRBJ2-3; v_gene: TRBV5-6; CDR3aa: ASGGQGAADTQY
j_gene: TRBJ2-5; v_gene: TRBV7-3; CDR3aa: ASSLSGGRGPSETQY
j_gene: TRBJ2-2; v_gene: TRBV4-1; CDR3aa: ASSPRQGTIGELF
j_gene: TRBJ1-5; v_gene: TRBV6-5; CDR3aa: ASSPGGRFQPQH
j_gene: TRBJ2-5; v_gene: TRBV12-3/TRBV12-4; CDR3aa: ASRNYHRETQY
j_gene: TRBJ1-3; v_gene: TRBV6-1; CDR3aa: ASSEARVAGNTIY
j_gene: TRBJ2-1; v_gene: TRBV7-9; CDR3aa: ASRSSGGHNEQF
j_gene: TRBJ2-2; v_gene: TRBV6-5; CDR3aa: ASSWSLAGGELF
j_gene: TRBJ1-3; v_gene: TRBV19; CDR3aa: ASSTAGGTGNTIY
j_gene: TRBJ2-7; v_gene: TRBV2; CDR3aa: ASLEGQNEQY
j_gene: TRBJ1-1; v_gene: TRBV5-1; CDR3aa: ASRDADSFDTEAF
j_gene: TRBJ2-1; v_gene: TRBV7-9; CDR3aa: ASSLGGRVEQF
j_gene: TRBJ1-1; v_gene: TRBV5-1; CDR3aa: ASSVDRADTEAF
j_gene: TRBJ2-3; v_gene: TRBV7-2; CDR3aa: ASSGRRQGTTQY
j_gene: TRBJ1-2; v_gene: TRBV6-1; CDR3aa: AFREGPFYGYT
j_gene: TRBJ2-2; v_gene: TRBV6-1; CDR3aa: AGHGVENTGELF
j_gene: TRBJ1-2; v_gene: TRBV2; CDR3aa: ATPGQVLGYT
j_gene: TRBJ2-3; v_gene: TRBV12-3/TRBV12-4; CDR3aa: ASSLRDRGATDTQY
j_gene: TRBJ1-1; v_gene: TRBV7-2; CDR3aa: ASSKGSAEAF
j_gene: TRBJ1-5; v_gene: TRBV27; CDR3aa: ASRFGGAGQPQH
j_gene: TRBJ2-2; v_gene: TRBV7-9; CDR3aa: ASSFRDRGAGELF
j_gene: TRBJ2-1; v_gene: TRBV7-2; CDR3aa: ASSLNGGNEQF